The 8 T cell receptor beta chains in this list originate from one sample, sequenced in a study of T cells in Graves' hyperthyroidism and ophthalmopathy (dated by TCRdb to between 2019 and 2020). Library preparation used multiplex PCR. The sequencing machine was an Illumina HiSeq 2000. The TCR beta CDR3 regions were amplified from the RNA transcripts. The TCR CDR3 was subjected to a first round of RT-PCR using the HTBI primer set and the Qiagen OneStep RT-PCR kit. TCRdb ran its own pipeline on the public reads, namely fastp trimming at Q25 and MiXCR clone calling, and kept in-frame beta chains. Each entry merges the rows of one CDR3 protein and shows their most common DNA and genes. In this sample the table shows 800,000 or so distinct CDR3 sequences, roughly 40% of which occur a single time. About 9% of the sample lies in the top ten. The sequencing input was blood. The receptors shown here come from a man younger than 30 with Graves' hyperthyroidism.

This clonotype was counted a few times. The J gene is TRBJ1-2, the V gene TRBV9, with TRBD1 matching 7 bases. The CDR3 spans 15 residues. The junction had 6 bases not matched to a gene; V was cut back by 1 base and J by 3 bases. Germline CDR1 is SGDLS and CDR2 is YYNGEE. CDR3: CASSVTTGWDYGYTF. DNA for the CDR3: TGTGCCAGCAGCGTAACGACAGGGTGGGACTATGGCTACACCTTC.

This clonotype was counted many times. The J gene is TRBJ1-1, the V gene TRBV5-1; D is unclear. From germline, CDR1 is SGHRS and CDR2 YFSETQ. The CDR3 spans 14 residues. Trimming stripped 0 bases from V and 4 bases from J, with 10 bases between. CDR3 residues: CASSLAGLTTEAFF. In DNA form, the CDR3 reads TGCGCCAGCAGCTTGGCCGGTCTGACCACTGAAGCTTTCTTT.

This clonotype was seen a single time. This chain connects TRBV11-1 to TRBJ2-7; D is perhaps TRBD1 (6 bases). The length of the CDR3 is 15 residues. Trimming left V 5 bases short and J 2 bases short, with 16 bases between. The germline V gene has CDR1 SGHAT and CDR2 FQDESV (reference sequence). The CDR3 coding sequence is TGTGCCAGCAGCGGGGAACAGGGTTCGACCTACGAGCAGTACTTC. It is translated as CASSGEQGSTYEQYF.

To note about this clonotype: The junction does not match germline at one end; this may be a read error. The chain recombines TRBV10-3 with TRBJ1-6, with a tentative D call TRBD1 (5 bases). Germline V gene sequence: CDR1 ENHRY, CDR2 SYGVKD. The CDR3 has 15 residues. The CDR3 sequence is CASSYRDLDNSPLHF. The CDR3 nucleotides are TGTGCCAGCAGTTACCGGGACCTGGATAATTCACCCCTCCACTTT.

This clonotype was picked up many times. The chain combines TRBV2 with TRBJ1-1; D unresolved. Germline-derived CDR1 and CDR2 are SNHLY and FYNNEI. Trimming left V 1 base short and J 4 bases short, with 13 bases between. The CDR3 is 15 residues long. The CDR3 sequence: CASSEGGQLGTEAFF. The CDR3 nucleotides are TGTGCCAGCAGTGAAGGTGGGCAGTTGGGCACTGAAGCTTTCTTT.

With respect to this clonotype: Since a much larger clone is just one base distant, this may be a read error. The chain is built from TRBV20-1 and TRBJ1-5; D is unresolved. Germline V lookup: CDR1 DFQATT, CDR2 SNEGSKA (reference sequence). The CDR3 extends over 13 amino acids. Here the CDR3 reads CSARAVSNQPPHF. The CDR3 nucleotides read TGCAGTGCTAGAGCAGTTAGCAATCAGCCCCCGCATTTT.

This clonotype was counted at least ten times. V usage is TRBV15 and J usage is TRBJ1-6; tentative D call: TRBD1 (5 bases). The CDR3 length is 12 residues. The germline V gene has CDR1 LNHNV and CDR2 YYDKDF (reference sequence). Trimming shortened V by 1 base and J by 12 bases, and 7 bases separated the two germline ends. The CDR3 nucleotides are TGTGCCACCAGCAGAGCGGACAAACCCCTCCACTTT. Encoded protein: CATSRADKPLHF.

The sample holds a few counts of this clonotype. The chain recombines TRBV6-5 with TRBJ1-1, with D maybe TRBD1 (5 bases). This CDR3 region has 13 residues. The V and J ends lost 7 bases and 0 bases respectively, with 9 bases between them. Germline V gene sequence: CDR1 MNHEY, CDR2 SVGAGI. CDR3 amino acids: CASNTDMNTEAFF. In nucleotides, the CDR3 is TGTGCCAGCAACACGGACATGAACACTGAAGCTTTCTTT.